The 21 T cell receptor beta chains reported below all come from one sample, sequenced in a study of vaccination and CD4 T cells after COVID-19. These receptors' antigens are unknown. Treatment denoted: roughly 10-day PBMC culture with coronavirus spike peptide pools or control peptides (ViraFEST assay). Those CD4+ T cells from the unexposed donor predate the COVID-19 pandemic (2011-2018). CD4+ T cells that had been cultured provided DNA sequenced with the Oncomine TCR Beta short-read assay. From the PCR reads, TCRdb called clonotypes with MiXCR, one entry per CDR3 protein. The data contain 6,000 to 7,500 distinct CDR3 sequences, roughly 50% of them seen just once; the ten biggest clones take up 55% to 70%. The sequenced sample consisted of CD4+ T cells from blood, cultured in vitro. Source of these receptors: a human donor in good health.

By proportion, this clonotype is medium-sized. This chain links TRBV7-2 with TRBJ1-5; D gene unclear. This CDR3 contains 14 residues. Germline loops: CDR1 SGHTA, CDR2 FQGNSA. The V and J ends lost 0 bases and 0 bases respectively, with 3 bases between them. Here the CDR3 reads CASSLAPSNQPQHF. The CDR3 nucleotides are TGTGCCAGCAGCTTAGCCCCTAGCAATCAGCCCCAGCATTTT.

This clonotype appeared once. V and J are TRBV20-1 and TRBJ1-5; TRBD1 aligns across 8 bases. V was clipped by 4 bases and J by 3 bases; unmatched bases: 5. The V gene's germline CDR1 is DFQATT and CDR2 SNEGSKA (reference sequence). This CDR3 spans 14 amino acids. The DNA for the CDR3 is TGCAGTGCTACTAAGACAGGGGACAATCAGCCCCAGCATTTT. Protein sequence: CSATKTGDNQPQHF.

This clonotype was detected once. The V gene is TRBV18, the J gene TRBJ2-1; D is unresolved. CDR3 length: 14 amino acids. V shed 0 bases and J shed 1 base, with 4 bases lying between them. Germline V gene lookup returns CDR1 KGHSH and CDR2 LQKENI. DNA for the CDR3: TGTGCCAGCTCACCACCAGCGTCCTACAATGAGCAGTTCTTC. Encoded protein: CASSPPASYNEQFF.

This rearrangement joins TRBV10-1 to TRBJ2-3; D may be TRBD2 (6 bases). This CDR3 region has 14 residues. Germline CDR1 is WNHNN and CDR2 is SYGVQD (reference sequence). V lost 4 bases and J 2 bases, leaving 10 bases between the germline ends. CDR3: CASSAGTDTDTQYF. The DNA for the CDR3 is TGCGCCAGCAGTGCCGGGACTGACACAGATACGCAGTATTTT.

V gene TRBV10-3 combines with J gene TRBJ2-7; a weak D match, TRBD2 (5 bases). V was shortened by 0 bases and J by 2 bases, with 14 bases between the two germline ends. The CDR3 has 16 amino acids. CDR1 and CDR2 from the germline V gene are ENHRY and SYGVKD. This chain's CDR3 is CAISESRLVGAYEQYF. Written as DNA, the CDR3 is TGTGCCATCAGTGAGTCTCGGCTAGTCGGGGCCTACGAGCAGTACTTC.

The chain links TRBV7-6 to TRBJ1-1; a weak D match, TRBD1 (5 bases). Trimming shortened V by 4 bases and J by 2 bases, and 8 bases separated the two germline ends. This CDR3 spans 13 amino acids. CDR1 is SGHVS, CDR2 FNYEAQ, per germline. This CDR3 is CASSSDTNTEAFF. The DNA of the CDR3 is TGTGCCAGCAGCTCGGACACAAACACTGAAGCTTTCTTT.

The rearrangement links TRBV6-2 or TRBV6-3 to TRBJ2-1; perhaps TRBD1 as D (5 bases). Trimming cost V 8 bases and J 6 bases, with 26 bases left between them. This CDR3 region has 17 residues. Germline values: CDR1 MNHEY, CDR2 SVGEGT. The CDR3 bases are TGTGCCAGCTCCTCGCTCCCGAAGGGGCGAAGAAGCAATGAGCAGTTCTTC. Residues: CASSSLPKGRRSNEQFF.

The V call is TRBV19, the J call TRBJ2-3; TRBD1 matches 12 bases. Germline CDR1 and CDR2: LNHDA and SQIVND (reference sequence). The CDR3 contains 17 residues. V lost 7 bases, J lost 3 bases, and 11 bases stayed unmatched. The CDR3 loop reads CASTPRTGQGATDTQYF. The CDR3 DNA follows: TGTGCCAGTACCCCCCGGACGGGACAGGGGGCTACAGATACGCAGTATTTT.

The table lists this clonotype with a few counts. V is TRBV6-2 or TRBV6-3 and J is TRBJ2-7, with D possibly TRBD1 on 6 matching bases. CDR3 length: 15 residues. Germline CDR1 MNHEY, CDR2 SVGEGT. V was clipped by 7 bases and J by 6 bases, with 22 bases between them. The CDR3 DNA follows: TGTGCCAGCACCGATGGACAGCCTGGGGTTACCGAGCAGTACTTC. Its translation: CASTDGQPGVTEQYF.

V gene TRBV6-1 combines with J gene TRBJ2-5; 16 bases are shared with TRBD2. The V gene end was trimmed by 6 bases and the J gene end by 7 bases; junction bases not matched to a gene: 8. Germline V gene sequence: CDR1 MNHNS, CDR2 SASEGT. The CDR3 runs 16 residues. The CDR3 spells CASRTLGTSGRGTQYF. In DNA form, the CDR3 reads TGTGCCAGCAGAACCCTCGGGACTAGCGGGAGGGGGACCCAGTACTTC.

This clonotype was recorded a few times. The rearrangement links TRBV5-4 to TRBJ1-5, with 7 bases aligning to TRBD1. The junction had 5 bases not matched to a gene; V was cut back by 1 base and J by 4 bases. CDR3 length: 15 amino acids. Germline V gene data show CDR1 as SGHNT and CDR2 as YYREEE (reference sequence). CDR3 loop: CASSLTPGGNQPQHF. In nucleotides, the CDR3 is TGTGCCAGCAGCTTGACGCCAGGGGGAAATCAGCCCCAGCATTTT.

This clonotype appeared once. This chain connects TRBV20-1 to TRBJ2-7; 9 positions match TRBD1. The J segment lost 7 bases and the V segment lost 1 base, leaving 14 bases of the junction unmatched. The length of the CDR3 is 16 residues. Germline CDR1 DFQATT, CDR2 SNEGSKA (reference sequence). The DNA for the CDR3 is TGCAGTGCTAGAGTCGCGGGTGGGACAGGGCTAGGAGAGCAGTACTTC. This sequence encodes CSARVAGGTGLGEQYF.

This rearrangement joins TRBV12-3 or TRBV12-4 to TRBJ1-2; D possibly corresponds to TRBD1 (5 bases). V gave up 6 bases and J gave up 6 bases, with 14 bases separating them. The length of the CDR3 is 13 residues. The CDR3 region is CASRSDKLHGYTF. The CDR3 DNA is TGTGCCAGCAGATCGGACAAGCTGCATGGCTACACCTTC.

This clonotype was picked up a small number of times. This chain joins TRBV15 and TRBJ1-6; possible D gene TRBD1, 5 bases. From germline, CDR1 is LNHNV and CDR2 YYDKDF (reference sequence). The CDR3 runs 13 residues. V was pared by 4 bases and J by 9 bases, with 10 bases between. In DNA, the CDR3 is TGTGCCACCAGCACAGGGCGGAGTTCACCCCTCCACTTT. It codes for CATSTGRSSPLHF.

The table lists this clonotype with a few counts. This chain connects TRBV7-8 to TRBJ1-3; 7 bases are a match to TRBD1. The J segment lost 1 base and the V segment lost 1 base, leaving 4 bases of the junction unmatched. This CDR3 spans 16 amino acids. Germline CDR1 and CDR2: SGHVS and FQNEAQ. As DNA, the CDR3 is TGTGCCAGCAGCTTAGGTCCAGGGGGATCTGGAAACACCATATATTTT. Translating it yields CASSLGPGGSGNTIYF. Complete variable domain (other parts from reference TRBV7-8 and TRBJ1-3): GAGVSQSPRYKVAKRGQDVALRCDPISGHVSLFWYQQALGQGPEFLTYFQNEAQLDKSGLPSDRFFAERPEGSVSTLKIQRTQQEDSAVYLCASSLGPGGSGNTIYFGEGSWLTVV.

The gene calls are TRBV7-9 and TRBJ1-3; the match to TRBD1 covers 8 bases. V lost 5 bases to trimming and J lost 4 bases; unmatched junction nucleotides: 7. Germline loops: CDR1 SEHNR, CDR2 FQNEAQ (reference sequence). The CDR3 is 15 residues long. CDR3: CASSARTGKGNTIYF. CDR3 coding DNA: TGTGCCAGCAGCGCCCGGACAGGGAAGGGAAACACCATATATTTT.

The chain has TRBV6-2 or TRBV6-3 and TRBJ2-7, with 9 bases aligning to TRBD1. V lost 4 bases and J lost 3; bases outside the gene matches: 7. Germline loops: CDR1 MNHEY, CDR2 SVGEGT. The CDR3 contains 15 residues. The chain's CDR3 is CASSLMGQGGYEQYF. CDR3 nucleotides: TGTGCCAGCAGTTTAATGGGACAGGGAGGCTACGAGCAGTACTTC.

This clonotype showed up just a few times. The V and J genes are TRBV6-1 and TRBJ2-2; D is unresolved. The CDR3 spans 15 residues. Germline CDR1 reads MNHNS; CDR2 reads SASEGT. V was cut by 2 bases and J by 0 bases, with 7 bases left in between. The CDR3 DNA reads TGTGCCAGCAGTGAATTAACCACGAACACCGGGGAGCTGTTTTTT. This codes for CASSELTTNTGELFF.

The rearrangement links TRBV4-1 to TRBJ1-4; 7 bases agree with TRBD1. This CDR3 comprises 14 residues. The V gene end was trimmed by 4 bases and the J gene end by 5 bases; junction bases not matched to a gene: 4. The germline gives CDR1 MGHRA, CDR2 YSYEKL. The CDR3 loop is CASSLTGENEKLFF. In nucleotides, the CDR3 is TGCGCCAGCAGCCTTACAGGGGAAAATGAAAAACTGTTTTTT.

This chain links TRBV7-2 with TRBJ1-2, with D possibly being TRBD1 (5 bases). V was pared by 11 bases and J by 2 bases, with 15 bases between. Germline V lookup: CDR1 SGHTA, CDR2 FQGNSA. The CDR3 covers 13 residues. CDR3: CAGGVASNYGYTF. CDR3 nucleotide sequence: TGTGCCGGGGGGGTCGCGTCCAACTATGGCTACACCTTC.

The chain recombines TRBV9 with TRBJ1-1; a weak D match, TRBD1 (6 bases). The CDR3 length is 14 residues. V was clipped by 3 bases and J by 3 bases, with 12 bases between them. The germline CDR1 and CDR2 sequences are SGDLS and YYNGEE. In DNA form, the CDR3 reads TGTGCCAGCAGCGCCGAACAGGGTCACACTGAAGCTTTCTTT. This translates into CASSAEQGHTEAFF.